This T cell receptor beta chain was recovered during a study of OX40 agonist ivuxolimab in advanced cancers. For the study at large: It was permissible to have had prior anti-PD-1, anti-PD-L1 or anti-CTLA-4 therapy, and about 40% had some. Two cutaneous melanoma patients and one hepatocellular carcinoma patient, three in all, had partial responses.

Comment on this clone: Its antigen is not identified.

Study findings and constraints: In general, CD8+ T cells held more expanded clones than CD4+ did, on average. A proportion of nonresponders additionally exhibited low normalized T-cell clonal expansion.

This table comes from immunoSEQ multiplex PCR, and its TCRdb copy is limited to in-frame clones, with some not included. The sample includes some 94,000 clones, approximately 95% of them seen just once. Germline CDR1 is SGDLS and CDR2 is YYNGEE. Trimming shortened V by 7 bases and J by 5 bases, and 18 bases separated the two germline ends. This CDR3 is built from 14 residues. V and J are TRBV9 and TRBJ1-1; no reliable D call. The TCR originated in an adult with an advanced solid tumor such as melanoma, head and neck, liver or kidney cancer. The specimen was CD4+ or CD8+ T cells sorted from blood, collected in a trial of the OX40 agonist ivuxolimab. CDR3 sequence reads: CASGSGRNFTEAFF. The CDR3 nucleotides are TGTGCCAGCGGGTCAGGCCGCAATTTTACTGAAGCTTTCTTT.